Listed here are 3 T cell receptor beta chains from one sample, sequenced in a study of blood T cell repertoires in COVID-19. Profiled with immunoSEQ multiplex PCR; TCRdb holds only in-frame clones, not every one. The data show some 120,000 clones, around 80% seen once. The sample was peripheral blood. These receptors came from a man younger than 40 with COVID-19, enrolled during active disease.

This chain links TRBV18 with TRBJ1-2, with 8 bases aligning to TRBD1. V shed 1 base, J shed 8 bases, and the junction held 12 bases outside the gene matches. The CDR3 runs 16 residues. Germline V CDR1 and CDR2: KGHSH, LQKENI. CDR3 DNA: TGTGCCAGCTCACCACGAATGGGGGACAGGACGAAAGGCTACACCTTC. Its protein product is CASSPRMGDRTKGYTF.

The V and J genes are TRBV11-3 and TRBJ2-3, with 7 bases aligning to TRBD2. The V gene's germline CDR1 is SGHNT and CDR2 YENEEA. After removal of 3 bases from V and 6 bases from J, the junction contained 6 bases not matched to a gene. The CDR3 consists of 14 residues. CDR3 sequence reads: CASSFRGEWDTQYF. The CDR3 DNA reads TGTGCCAGCAGCTTTCGGGGGGAATGGGATACGCAGTATTTT. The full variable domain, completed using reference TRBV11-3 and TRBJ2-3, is EAGVVQSPRYKIIEKKQPVAFWCNPISGHNTLYWYLQNLGQGPELLIRYENEEAVDDSQLPKDRFSAERLKGVDSTLKIQPAELGDSAVYLCASSFRGEWDTQYFGPGTRLTVL.

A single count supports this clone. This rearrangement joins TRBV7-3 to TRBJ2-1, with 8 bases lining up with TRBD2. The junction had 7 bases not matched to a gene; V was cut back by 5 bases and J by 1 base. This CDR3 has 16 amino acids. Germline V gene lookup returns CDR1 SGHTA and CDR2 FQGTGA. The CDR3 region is CASSPSGGVSYNEQFF. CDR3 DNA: TGTGCCAGCAGCCCGAGCGGGGGCGTGTCCTACAATGAGCAGTTCTTC.